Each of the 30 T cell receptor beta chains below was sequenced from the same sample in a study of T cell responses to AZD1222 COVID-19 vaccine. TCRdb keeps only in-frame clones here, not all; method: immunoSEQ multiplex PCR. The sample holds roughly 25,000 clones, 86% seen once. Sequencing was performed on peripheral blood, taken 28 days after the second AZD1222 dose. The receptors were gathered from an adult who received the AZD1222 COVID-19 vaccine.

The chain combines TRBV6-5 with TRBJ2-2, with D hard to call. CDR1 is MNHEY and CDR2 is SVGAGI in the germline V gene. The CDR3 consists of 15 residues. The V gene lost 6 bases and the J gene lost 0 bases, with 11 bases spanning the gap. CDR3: CASSVWKTNTGELFF. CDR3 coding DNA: TGTGCCAGCAGCGTCTGGAAGACGAACACCGGGGAGCTGTTTTTT.

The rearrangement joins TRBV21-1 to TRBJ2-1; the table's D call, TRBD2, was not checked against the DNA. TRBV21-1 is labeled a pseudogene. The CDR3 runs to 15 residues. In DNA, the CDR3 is TGTGCCCCAATGCAACCGGGGGGGTCCTACAATGAGCAGTTCTTC. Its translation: CAPMQPGGSYNEQFF.

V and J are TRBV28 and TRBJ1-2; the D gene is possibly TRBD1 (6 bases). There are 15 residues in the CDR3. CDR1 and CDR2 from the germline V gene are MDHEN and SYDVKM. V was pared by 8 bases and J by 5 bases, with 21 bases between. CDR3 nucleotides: TGTGCCAGCGACTACCAGAATCAGGACAGTTATGGCTACACCTTC. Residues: CASDYQNQDSYGYTF.

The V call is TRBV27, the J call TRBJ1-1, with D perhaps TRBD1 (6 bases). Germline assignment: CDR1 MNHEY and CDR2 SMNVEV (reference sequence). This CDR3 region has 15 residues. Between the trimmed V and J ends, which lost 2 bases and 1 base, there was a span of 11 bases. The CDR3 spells CASSLHSTGNTEAFF. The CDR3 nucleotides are TGTGCCAGCAGTTTACACTCGACAGGGAACACTGAAGCTTTCTTT.

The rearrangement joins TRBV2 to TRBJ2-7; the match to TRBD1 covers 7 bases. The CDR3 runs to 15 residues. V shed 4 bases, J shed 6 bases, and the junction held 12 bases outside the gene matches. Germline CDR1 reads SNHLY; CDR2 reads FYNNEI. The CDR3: CASSARQGDLSEQYF. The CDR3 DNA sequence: TGTGCCAGCAGTGCCCGACAGGGTGATTTGTCCGAGCAGTACTTC.

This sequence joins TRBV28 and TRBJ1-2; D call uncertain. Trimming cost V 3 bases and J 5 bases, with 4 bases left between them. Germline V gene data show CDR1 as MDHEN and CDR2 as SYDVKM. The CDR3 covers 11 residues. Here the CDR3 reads CASSLTYGYTF. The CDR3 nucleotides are TGTGCCAGCAGTTTGACATATGGCTACACCTTC.

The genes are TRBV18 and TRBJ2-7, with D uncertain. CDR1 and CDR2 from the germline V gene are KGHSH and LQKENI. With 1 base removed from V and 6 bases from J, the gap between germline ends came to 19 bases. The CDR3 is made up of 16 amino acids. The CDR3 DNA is TGTGCCAGCTCACCACTTGGTCAGACTCTAAGGCCCGAGCAGTACTTC. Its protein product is CASSPLGQTLRPEQYF.

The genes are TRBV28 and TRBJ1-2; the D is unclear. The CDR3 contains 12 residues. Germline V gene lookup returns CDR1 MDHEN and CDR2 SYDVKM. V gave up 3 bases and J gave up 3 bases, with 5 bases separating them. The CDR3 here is CASSLRYYGYTF. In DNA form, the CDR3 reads TGTGCCAGCAGTTTGCGCTACTATGGCTACACCTTC.

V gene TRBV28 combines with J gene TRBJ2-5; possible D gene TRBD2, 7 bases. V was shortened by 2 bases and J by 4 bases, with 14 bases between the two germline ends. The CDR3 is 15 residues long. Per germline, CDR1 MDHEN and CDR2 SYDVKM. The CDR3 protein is CASSLRGAGGETQYF. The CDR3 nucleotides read TGTGCCAGCAGTTTACGGGGGGCTGGTGGAGAGACCCAGTACTTC. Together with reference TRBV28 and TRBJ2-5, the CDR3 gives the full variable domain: DVKVTQSSRYLVKRTGEKVFLECVQDMDHENMFWYRQDPGLGLRLIYFSYDVKMKEKGDIPEGYSVSREKKERFSLILESASTNQTSMYLCASSLRGAGGETQYFGPGTRLLVL.

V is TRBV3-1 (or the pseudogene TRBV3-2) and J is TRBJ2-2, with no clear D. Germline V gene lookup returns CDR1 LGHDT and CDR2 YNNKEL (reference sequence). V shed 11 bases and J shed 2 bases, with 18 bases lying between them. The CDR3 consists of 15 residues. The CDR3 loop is CAVSPPGRNTGELFF. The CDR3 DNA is TGTGCCGTATCCCCCCCCGGGCGTAACACCGGGGAGCTGTTTTTT.

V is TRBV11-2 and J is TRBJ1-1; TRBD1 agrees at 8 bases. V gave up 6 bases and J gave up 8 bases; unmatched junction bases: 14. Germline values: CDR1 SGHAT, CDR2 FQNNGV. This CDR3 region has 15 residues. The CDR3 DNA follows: TGTGCCAGCAGACCAGGGGGCGCGTTTTGGGGAGAAGCTTTCTTT. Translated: CASRPGGAFWGEAFF. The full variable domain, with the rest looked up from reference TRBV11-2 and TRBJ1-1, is EAGVAQSPRYKIIEKRQSVAFWCNPISGHATLYWYQQILGQGPKLLIQFQNNGVVDDSQLPKDRFSAERLKGVDSTLKIQPAKLEDSAVYLCASRPGGAFWGEAFFGQGTRLTVV.

DNA of the CDR3: TGTGCCAGCAGTCAGGGACAGCTCCAAGAGACCCAGTACTTC. Residues: CASSQGQLQETQYF. The genes are TRBV5-5 and TRBJ2-5; 7 bases match TRBD1. The ends lost 5 bases at V and 1 base at J; junction bases unmatched: 5. This CDR3 region has 14 residues. Germline V gene lookup returns CDR1 SGHKS and CDR2 YYEKEE (reference sequence).

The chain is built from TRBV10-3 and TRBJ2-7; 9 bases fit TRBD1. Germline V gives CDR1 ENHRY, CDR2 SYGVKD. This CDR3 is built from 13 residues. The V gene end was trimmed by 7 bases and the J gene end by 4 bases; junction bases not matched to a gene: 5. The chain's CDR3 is CAITGTGSYEQYF. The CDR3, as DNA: TGTGCCATCACGGGGACAGGGTCATACGAGCAGTACTTC.

The DNA of the CDR3 is TGTGCCAGCAGGAAACAGGGGGCAGGCTACGAGCAGTACTTC. Translation gives CASRKQGAGYEQYF. V gene TRBV27 combines with J gene TRBJ2-7; 9 bases line up with TRBD1. Germline CDR1 is MNHEY and CDR2 is SMNVEV (reference sequence). This CDR3 spans 14 amino acids. Trimming at V came to 6 bases and at J to 3 bases, leaving 6 bases not matched to a gene.

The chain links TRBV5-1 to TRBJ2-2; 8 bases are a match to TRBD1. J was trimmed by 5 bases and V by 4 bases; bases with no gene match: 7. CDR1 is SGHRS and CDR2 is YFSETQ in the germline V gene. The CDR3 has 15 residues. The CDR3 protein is CASSKGQGGTGELFF. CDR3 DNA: TGCGCCAGCAGCAAAGGACAGGGCGGAACCGGGGAGCTGTTTTTT.

In DNA form, the CDR3 reads TGTGCCAGCTCCCAACCCAGGGACTCTGGGGCCAACGTCCTGACTTTC. Translated, it gives CASSQPRDSGANVLTF. The chain is built from TRBV18 and TRBJ2-6, with a weak D call TRBD1 (5 bases). The CDR3 runs 16 residues. Trimming removed 6 bases at V and 0 bases at J, with 12 bases between. Looked up from germline, CDR1 is KGHSH and CDR2 is LQKENI.

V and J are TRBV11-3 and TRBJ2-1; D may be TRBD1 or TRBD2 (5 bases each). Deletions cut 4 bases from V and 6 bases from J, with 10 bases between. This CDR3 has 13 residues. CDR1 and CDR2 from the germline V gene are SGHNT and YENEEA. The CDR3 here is CASSWDAGNEQFF. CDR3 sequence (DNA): TGTGCCAGCAGCTGGGACGCGGGCAATGAGCAGTTCTTC.

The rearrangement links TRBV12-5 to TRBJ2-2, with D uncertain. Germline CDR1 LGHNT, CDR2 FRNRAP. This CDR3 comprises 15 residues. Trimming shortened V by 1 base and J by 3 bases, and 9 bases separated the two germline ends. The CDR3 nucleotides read TGTGCTAGTGGTTTGGCAGGCGGAGACACCGGGGAGCTGTTTTTT. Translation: CASGLAGGDTGELFF.

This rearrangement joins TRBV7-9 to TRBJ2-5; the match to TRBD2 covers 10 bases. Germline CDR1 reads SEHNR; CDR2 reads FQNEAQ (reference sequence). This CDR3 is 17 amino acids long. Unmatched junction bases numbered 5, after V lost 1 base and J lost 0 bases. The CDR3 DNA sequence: TGTGCCAGCAGCTTAGGGACTAGCGGAGAGTACCAAGAGACCCAGTACTTC. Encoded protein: CASSLGTSGEYQETQYF.

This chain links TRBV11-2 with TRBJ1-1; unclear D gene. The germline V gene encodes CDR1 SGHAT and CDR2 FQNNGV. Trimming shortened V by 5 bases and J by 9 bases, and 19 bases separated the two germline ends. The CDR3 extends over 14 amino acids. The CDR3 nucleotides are TGTGCCAGCAGCCCCCCCTCGAATCCAAGCAAAGCTTTCTTT. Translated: CASSPPSNPSKAFF.

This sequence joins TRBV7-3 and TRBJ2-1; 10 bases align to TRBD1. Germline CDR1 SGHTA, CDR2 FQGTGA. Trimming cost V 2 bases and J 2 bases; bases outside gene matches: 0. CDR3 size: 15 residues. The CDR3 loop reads CASSLGQGAYNEQFF. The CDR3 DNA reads TGTGCCAGCAGCTTAGGACAGGGGGCCTACAATGAGCAGTTCTTC.

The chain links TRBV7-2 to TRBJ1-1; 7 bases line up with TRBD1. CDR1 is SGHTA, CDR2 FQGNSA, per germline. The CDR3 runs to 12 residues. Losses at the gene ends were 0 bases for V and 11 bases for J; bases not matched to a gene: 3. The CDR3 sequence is CASSLAYRGAFF. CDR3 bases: TGTGCCAGCAGCTTAGCCTACAGGGGCGCTTTCTTT.

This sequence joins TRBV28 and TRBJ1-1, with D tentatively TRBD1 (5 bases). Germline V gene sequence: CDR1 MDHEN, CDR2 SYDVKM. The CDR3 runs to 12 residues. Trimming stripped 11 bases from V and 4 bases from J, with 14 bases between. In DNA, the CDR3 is TGTGCCGCTGGGGCCTCGAGCACTGAAGCTTTCTTT. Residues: CAAGASSTEAFF. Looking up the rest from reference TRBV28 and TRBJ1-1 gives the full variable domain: DVKVTQSSRYLVKRTGEKVFLECVQDMDHENMFWYRQDPGLGLRLIYFSYDVKMKEKGDIPEGYSVSREKKERFSLILESASTNQTSMYLCAAGASSTEAFFGQGTRLTVV.

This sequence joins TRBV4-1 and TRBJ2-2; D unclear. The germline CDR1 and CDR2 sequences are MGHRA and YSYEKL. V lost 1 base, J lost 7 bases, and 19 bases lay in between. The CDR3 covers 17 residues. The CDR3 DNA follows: TGCGCCAGCAGCCAAGGAGTCGGTTCCCCCGAGAGCGGGGAGCTGTTTTTT. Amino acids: CASSQGVGSPESGELFF.

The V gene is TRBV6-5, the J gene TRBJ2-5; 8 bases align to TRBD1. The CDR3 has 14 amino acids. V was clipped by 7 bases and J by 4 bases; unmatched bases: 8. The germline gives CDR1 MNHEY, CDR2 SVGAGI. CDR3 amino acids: CASNRGVPRETQYF. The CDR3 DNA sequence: TGTGCCAGCAACAGGGGGGTTCCCAGAGAGACCCAGTACTTC.

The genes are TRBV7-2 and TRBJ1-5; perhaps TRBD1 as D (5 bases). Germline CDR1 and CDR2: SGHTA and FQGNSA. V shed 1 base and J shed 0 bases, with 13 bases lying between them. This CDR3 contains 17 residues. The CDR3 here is CASSLVGGRSSNQPQHF. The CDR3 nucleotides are TGTGCCAGCAGCTTAGTCGGGGGGAGGAGTAGCAATCAGCCCCAGCATTTT.

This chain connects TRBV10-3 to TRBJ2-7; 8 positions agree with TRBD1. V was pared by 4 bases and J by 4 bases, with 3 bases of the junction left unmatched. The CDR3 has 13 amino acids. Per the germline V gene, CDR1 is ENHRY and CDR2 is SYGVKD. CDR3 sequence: CAISGQGIYEQYF. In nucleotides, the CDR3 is TGTGCCATCAGTGGACAGGGGATTTACGAGCAGTACTTC.

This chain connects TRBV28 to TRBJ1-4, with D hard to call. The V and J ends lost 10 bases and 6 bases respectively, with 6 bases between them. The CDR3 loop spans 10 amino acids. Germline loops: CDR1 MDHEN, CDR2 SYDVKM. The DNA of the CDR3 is TGTGCCACCGGGGATGAAAAACTGTTTTTT. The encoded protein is CATGDEKLFF.

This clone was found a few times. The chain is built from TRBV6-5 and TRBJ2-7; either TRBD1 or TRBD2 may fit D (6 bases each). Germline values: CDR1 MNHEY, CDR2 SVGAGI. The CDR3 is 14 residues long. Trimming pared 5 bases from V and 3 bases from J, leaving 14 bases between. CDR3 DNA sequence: TGTGCCAGCAGTCGGGGGCAGGGTGGCTACGAGCAGTACTTC. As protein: CASSRGQGGYEQYF.

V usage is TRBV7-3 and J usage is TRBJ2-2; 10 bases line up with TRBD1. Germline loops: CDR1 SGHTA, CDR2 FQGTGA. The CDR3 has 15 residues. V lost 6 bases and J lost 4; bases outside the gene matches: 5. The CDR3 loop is CASSRQGAVTGELFF. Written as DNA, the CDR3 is TGTGCCAGCAGTCGACAGGGGGCTGTCACCGGGGAGCTGTTTTTT.